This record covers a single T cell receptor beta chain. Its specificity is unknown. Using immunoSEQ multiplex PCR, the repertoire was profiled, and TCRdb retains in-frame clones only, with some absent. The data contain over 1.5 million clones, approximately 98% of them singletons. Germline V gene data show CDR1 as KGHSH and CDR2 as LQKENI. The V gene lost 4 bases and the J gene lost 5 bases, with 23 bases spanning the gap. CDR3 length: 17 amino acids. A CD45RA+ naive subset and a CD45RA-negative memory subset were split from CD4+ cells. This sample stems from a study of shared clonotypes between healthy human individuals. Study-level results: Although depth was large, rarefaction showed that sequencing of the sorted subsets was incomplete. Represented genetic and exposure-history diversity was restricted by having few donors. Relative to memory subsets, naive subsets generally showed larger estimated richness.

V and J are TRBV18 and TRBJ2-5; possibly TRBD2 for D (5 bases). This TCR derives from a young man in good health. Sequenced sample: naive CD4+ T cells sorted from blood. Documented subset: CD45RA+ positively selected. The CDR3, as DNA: TGTGCCAGCTCACGTCCCCCGGACCGCCGCCGAGGGGAGACCCAGTACTTC. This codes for CASSRPPDRRRGETQYF.